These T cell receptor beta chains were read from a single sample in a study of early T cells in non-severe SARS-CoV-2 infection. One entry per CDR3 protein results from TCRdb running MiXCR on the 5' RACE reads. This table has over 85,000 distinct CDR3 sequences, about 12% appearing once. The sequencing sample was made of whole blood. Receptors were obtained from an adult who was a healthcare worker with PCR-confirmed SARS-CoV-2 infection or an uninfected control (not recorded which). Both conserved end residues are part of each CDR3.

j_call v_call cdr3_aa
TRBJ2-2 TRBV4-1 CASKIGQFTTGELFF
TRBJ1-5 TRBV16 CASSQSSSYSNQPQHF
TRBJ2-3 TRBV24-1 CATSAYRGTDTQYF
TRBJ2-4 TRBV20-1 CSARKGIWVDIQYF
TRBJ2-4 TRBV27 CASSPRAGGLAKNIQYF
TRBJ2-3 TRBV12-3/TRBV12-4 CASRGGGLYPTDTQYF
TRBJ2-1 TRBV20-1 CSARGVYNEQFF
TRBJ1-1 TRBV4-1 CASSQNVMNTEAFF
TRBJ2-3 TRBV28 CASSPPWGDTQYF
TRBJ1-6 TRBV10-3 CAISGGGIYTPLHF
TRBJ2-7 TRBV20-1 CSAARGGGLSYEQYF
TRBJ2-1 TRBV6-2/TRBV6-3 CASSYVTGFASGHNEQFF
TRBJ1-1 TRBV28 CASSKQGTEAFF
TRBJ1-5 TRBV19 CASTQGGAGQPQHF
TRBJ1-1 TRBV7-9 CASSPGPREAFF
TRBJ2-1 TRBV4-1 CASSQDISGRVNEQFF
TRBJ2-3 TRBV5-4 CASSLFRDYPGYTDTQYF
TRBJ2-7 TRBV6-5 CASSSTGQGASEQYF
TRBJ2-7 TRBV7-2 CASSLVPQGLSSYEQYF
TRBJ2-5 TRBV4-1 CASSHQPTGHQETQYF
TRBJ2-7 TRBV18 CASSPARAHRDYEQYF
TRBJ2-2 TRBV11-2 CASSATSGSGGELFF
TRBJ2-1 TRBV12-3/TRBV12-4 CASGQGAGNEQFF
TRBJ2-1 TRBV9 CASSSYSGSEQFF
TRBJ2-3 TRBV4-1 CASRPGWTDGGTQYF
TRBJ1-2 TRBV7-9 CASSSDRRGGYTF
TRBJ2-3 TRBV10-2 CARTDTQYF
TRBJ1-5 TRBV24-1 CATSQGRNQPQHF
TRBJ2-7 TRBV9 CASSVGPTYEQYF